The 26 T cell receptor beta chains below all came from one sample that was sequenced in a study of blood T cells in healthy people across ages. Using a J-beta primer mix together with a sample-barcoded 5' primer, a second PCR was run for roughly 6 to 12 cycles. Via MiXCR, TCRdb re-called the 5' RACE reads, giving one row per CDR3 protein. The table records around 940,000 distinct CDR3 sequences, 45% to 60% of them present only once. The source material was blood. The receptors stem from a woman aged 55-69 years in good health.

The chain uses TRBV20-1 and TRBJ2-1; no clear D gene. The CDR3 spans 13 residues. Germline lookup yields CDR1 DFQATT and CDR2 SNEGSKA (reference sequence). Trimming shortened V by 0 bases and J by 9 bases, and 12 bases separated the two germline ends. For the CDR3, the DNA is TGCAGTGCTAGAGATCACCAAGTGGGTGAGCAGTTCTTC. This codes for CSARDHQVGEQFF.

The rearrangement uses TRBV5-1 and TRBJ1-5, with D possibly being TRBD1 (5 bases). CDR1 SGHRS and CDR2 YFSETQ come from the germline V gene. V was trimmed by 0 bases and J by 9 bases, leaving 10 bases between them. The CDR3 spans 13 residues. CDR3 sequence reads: CASSLDQGRPQHF. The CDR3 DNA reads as TGCGCCAGCAGCTTGGACCAGGGAAGGCCCCAGCATTTT.

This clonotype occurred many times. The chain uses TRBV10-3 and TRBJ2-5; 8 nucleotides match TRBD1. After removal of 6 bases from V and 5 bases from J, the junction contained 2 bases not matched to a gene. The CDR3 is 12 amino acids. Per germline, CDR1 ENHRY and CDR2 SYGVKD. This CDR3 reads CAIRDRVETQYF. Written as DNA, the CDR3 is TGTGCCATCAGGGACAGGGTGGAGACCCAGTACTTC.

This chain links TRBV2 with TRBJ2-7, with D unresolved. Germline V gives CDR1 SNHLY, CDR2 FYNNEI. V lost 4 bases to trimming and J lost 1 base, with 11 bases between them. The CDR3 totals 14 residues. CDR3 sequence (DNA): TGTGCCAGCAGTGGAGGCAGGAGATCCTACGAGCAGTACTTC. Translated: CASSGGRRSYEQYF.

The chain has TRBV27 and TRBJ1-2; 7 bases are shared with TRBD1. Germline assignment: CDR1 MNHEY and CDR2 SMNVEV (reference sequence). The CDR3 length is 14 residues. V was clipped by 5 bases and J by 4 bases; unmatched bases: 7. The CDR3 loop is CASSAKQGTYGYTF. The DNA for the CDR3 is TGTGCCAGCAGTGCTAAACAGGGGACCTATGGCTACACCTTC.

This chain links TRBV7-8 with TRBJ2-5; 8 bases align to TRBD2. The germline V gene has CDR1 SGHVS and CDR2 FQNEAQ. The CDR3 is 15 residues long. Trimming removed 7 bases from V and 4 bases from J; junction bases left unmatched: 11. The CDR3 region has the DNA TGTGCCAGCAACCCACGGACTAGCCTCCGAGAGACCCAGTACTTC. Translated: CASNPRTSLRETQYF.

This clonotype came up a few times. The chain's CDR3 is CASSLSWDEQFF. CDR3 DNA: TGCGCCAGCAGCTTGTCTTGGGATGAGCAGTTCTTC. The chain has TRBV5-1 and TRBJ2-1, with D unresolved. Germline V gene data show CDR1 as SGHRS and CDR2 as YFSETQ. The germline V and J ends were trimmed by 1 base and 8 bases, with 7 bases remaining between them. The CDR3 consists of 12 residues.

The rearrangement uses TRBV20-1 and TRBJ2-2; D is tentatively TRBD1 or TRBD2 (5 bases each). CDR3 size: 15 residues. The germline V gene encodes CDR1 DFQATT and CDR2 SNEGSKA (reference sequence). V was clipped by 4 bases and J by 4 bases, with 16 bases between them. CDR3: CSAMPSRGGTGELFF. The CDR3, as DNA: TGCAGTGCTATGCCGTCGAGGGGCGGCACCGGGGAGCTGTTTTTT.

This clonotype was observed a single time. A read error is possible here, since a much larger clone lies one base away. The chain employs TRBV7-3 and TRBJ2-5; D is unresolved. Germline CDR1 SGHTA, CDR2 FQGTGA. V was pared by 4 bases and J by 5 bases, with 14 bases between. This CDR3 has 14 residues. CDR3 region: CASSSNYEAETQYF. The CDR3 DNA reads TGTGCCAGCAGCTCAAACTATGAGGCGGAGACCCAGTACTTC. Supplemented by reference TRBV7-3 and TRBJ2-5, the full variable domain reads GAGVSQTPSNKVTEKGKYVELRCDPISGHTALYWYRQSLGQGPEFLIYFQGTGAADDSGLPNDRFFAVRPEGSVSTLKIQRTERGDSAVYLCASSSNYEAETQYFGPGTRLLVL.

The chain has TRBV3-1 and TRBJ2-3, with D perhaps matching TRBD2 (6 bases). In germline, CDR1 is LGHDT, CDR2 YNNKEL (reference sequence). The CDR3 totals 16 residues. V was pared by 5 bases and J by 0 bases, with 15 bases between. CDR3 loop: CASSDREYTSTDTQYF. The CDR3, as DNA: TGTGCCAGCAGCGACCGGGAGTACACTAGCACAGATACGCAGTATTTT.

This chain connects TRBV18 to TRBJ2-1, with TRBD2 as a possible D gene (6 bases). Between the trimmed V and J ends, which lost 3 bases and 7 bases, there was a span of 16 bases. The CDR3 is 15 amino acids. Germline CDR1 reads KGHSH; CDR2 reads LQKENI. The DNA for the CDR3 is TGTGCCAGCTCACCCTTGGAGGGACCTAAGAATGAGCAGTTCTTC. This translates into CASSPLEGPKNEQFF.

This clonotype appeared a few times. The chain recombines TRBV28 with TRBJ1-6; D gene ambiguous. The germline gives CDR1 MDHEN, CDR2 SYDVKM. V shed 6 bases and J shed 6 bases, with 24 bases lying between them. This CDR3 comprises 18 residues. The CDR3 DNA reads TGTGCCAGCAGCCTATCCCGTGGGTTAGGGAGCCTTAATTCACCCCTCCACTTT. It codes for CASSLSRGLGSLNSPLHF. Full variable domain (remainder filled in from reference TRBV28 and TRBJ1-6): DVKVTQSSRYLVKRTGEKVFLECVQDMDHENMFWYRQDPGLGLRLIYFSYDVKMKEKGDIPEGYSVSREKKERFSLILESASTNQTSMYLCASSLSRGLGSLNSPLHFGNGTRLTVT.

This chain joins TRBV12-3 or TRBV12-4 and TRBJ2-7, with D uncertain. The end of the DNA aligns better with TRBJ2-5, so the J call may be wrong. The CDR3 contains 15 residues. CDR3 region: CASSPMAGPPGTQYF. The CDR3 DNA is TGTGCCAGCAGTCCGATGGCAGGACCGCCGGGGACCCAGTACTTC.

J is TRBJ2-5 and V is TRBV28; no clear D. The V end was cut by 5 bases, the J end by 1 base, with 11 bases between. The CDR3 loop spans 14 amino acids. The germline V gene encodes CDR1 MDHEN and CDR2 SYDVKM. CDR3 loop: CASSRIIIQETQYF. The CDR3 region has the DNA TGTGCCAGCAGTCGAATAATAATCCAAGAGACCCAGTACTTC.

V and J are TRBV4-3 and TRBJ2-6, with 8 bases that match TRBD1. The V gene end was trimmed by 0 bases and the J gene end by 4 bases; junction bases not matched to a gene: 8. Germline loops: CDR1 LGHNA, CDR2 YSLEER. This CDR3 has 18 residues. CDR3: CASSQDSQGAGGANVLTF. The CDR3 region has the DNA TGCGCCAGCAGCCAAGATTCTCAGGGGGCAGGAGGGGCCAACGTCCTGACTTTC.

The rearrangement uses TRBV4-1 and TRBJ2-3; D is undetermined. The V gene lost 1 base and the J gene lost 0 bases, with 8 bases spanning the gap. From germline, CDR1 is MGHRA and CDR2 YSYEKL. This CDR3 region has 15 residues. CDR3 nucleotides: TGCGCCAGCAGCCAAGTTGGGGTTAGCACAGATACGCAGTATTTT. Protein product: CASSQVGVSTDTQYF.

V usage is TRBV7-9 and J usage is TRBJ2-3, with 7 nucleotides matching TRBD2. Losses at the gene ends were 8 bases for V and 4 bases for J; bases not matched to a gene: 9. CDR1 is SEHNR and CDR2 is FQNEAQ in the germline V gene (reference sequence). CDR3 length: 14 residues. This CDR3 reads CASETSQFPDTQYF. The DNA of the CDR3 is TGTGCCAGCGAGACTAGCCAGTTTCCAGATACGCAGTATTTT.

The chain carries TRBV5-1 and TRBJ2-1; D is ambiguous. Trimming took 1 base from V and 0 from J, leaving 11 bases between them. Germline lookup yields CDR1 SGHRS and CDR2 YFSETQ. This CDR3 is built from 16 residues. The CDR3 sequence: CASSLRQRSSYNEQFF. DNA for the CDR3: TGCGCCAGCAGCTTGAGGCAGAGAAGCTCCTACAATGAGCAGTTCTTC. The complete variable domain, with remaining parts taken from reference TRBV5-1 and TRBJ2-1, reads KAGVTQTPRYLIKTRGQQVTLSCSPISGHRSVSWYQQTPGQGLQFLFEYFSETQRNKGNFPGRFSGRQFSNSRSEMNVSTLELGDSALYLCASSLRQRSSYNEQFFGPGTRLTVL.

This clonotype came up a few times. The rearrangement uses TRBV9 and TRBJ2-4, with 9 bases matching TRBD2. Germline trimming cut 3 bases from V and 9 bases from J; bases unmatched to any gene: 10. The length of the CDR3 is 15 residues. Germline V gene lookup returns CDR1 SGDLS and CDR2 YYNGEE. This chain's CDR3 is CASSGIAGASSIQYF. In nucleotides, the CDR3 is TGTGCCAGCAGCGGTATAGCGGGAGCGTCTAGCATTCAGTACTTC. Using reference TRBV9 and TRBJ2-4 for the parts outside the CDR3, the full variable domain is DSGVTQTPKHLITATGQRVTLRCSPRSGDLSVYWYQQSLDQGLQFLIQYYNGEERAKGNILERFSAQQFPDLHSELNLSSLELGDSALYFCASSGIAGASSIQYFGAGTRLSVL.

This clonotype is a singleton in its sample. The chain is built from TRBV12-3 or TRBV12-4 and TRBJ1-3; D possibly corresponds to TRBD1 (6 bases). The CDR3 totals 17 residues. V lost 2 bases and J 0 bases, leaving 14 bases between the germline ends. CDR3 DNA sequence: TGTGCCAGCAGTTTAACAAGCCAACAGGGCTCTGGAAACACCATATATTTT. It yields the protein CASSLTSQQGSGNTIYF.

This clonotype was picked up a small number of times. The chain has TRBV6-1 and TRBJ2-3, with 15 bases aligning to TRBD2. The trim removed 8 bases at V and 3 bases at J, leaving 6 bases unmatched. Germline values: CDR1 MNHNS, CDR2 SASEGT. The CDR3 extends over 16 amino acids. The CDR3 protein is CASGLAGGLLTDTQYF. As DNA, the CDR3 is TGTGCCAGCGGACTAGCGGGAGGGCTTTTAACAGATACGCAGTATTTT.

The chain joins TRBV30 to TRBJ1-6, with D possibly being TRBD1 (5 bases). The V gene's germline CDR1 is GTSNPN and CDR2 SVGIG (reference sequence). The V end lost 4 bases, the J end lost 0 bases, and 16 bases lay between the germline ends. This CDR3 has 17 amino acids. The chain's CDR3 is CAWNEGGAGSYNSPLHF. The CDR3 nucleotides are TGTGCCTGGAACGAAGGAGGGGCTGGCTCCTATAATTCACCCCTCCACTTT. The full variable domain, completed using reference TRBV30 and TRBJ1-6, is SQTIHQWPATLVQPVGSPLSLECTVEGTSNPNLYWYRQAAGRGLQLLFYSVGIGQISSEVPQNLSASRPQDRQFILSSKKLLLSDSGFYLCAWNEGGAGSYNSPLHFGNGTRLTVT.

CDR3 protein: CASSQVAGGIYEQYF. CDR3 coding DNA: TGCGCCAGCAGCCAAGTAGCGGGAGGGATCTACGAGCAGTACTTC. V is TRBV4-1 and J is TRBJ2-7; 11 positions agree with TRBD2. CDR1 MGHRA and CDR2 YSYEKL come from the germline V gene. This CDR3 is built from 15 residues. J lost 3 bases, V lost 1 base, and 2 bases had no gene match.

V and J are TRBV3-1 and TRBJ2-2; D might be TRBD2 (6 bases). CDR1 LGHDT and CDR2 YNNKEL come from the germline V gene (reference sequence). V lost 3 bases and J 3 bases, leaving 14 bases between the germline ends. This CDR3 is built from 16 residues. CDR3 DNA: TGTGCCAGCAGCCAGAGACTAGTTACCGACACCGGGGAGCTGTTTTTT. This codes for CASSQRLVTDTGELFF.

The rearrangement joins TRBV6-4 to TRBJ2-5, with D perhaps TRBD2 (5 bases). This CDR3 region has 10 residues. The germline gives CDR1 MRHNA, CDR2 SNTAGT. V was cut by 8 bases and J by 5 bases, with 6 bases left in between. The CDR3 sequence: CASWEETQYF. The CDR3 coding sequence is TGTGCCAGCTGGGAGGAGACCCAGTACTTC.

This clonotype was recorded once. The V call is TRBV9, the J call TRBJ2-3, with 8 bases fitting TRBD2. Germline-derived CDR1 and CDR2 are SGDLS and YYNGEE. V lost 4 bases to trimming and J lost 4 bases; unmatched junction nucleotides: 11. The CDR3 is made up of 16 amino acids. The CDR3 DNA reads TGTGCCAGCAGCTCCACGTACGCGGGGGGCCCAGATACGCAGTATTTT. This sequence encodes CASSSTYAGGPDTQYF.